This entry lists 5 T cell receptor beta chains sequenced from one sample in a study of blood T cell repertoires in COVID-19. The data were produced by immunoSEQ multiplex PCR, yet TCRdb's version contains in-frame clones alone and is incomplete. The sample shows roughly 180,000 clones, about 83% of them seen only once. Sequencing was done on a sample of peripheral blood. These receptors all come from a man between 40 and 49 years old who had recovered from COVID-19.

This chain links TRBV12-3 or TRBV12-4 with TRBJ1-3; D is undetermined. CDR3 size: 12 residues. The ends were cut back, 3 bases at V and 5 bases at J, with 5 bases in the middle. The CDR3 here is CASSFRRNTIYF. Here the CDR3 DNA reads TGTGCCAGCAGTTTTCGTCGAAACACCATATATTTT.

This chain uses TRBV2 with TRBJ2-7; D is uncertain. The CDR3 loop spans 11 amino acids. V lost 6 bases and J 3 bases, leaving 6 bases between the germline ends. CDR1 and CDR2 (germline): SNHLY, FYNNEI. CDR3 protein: CASSTSYEQYF. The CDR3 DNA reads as TGTGCCAGCAGCACCAGCTACGAGCAGTACTTC.

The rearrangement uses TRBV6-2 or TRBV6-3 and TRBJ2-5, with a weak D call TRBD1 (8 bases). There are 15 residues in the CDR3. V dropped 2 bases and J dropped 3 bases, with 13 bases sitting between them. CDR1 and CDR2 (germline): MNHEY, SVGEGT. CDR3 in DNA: TGTGCCAGCAGTTACGAGCGGGACAGGAAAGAGACCCAGTACTTC. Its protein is CASSYERDRKETQYF.

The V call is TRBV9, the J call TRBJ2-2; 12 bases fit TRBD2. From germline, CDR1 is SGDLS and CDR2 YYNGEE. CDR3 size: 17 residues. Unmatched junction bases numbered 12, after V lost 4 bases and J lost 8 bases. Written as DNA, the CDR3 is TGTGCCAGCAGCCTACGCTCTAGCGGGGGGGCCGTAGGGGAGCTGTTTTTT. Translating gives CASSLRSSGGAVGELFF.

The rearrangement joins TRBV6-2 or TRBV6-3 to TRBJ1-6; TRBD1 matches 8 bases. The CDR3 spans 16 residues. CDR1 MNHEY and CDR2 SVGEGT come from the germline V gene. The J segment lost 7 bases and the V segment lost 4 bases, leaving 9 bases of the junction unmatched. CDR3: CASSLPGTGINSPLHF. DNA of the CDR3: TGTGCCAGCAGTTTGCCCGGGACAGGAATCAATTCACCCCTCCACTTT.